This T cell receptor (beta chain) was observed in a study of T cell responses to AZD1222 COVID-19 vaccine. Overall study findings and caveats: The sample set comprised mostly white British donors with more females, and clonal diversity was possibly underestimated. Baseline serostatus was positive in only a handful of AZD1222 recipients.

The repertoire was sequenced with immunoSEQ multiplex PCR; TCRdb's copy has only in-frame clones and lacks some. This sample has about 100,000 clones, with about 93% found just once. Regarding this clone: The antigen is undetermined.

Trimming took 5 bases from V and 2 from J, leaving 13 bases between them. The germline CDR1 and CDR2 sequences are MNHEY and SMNVEV (reference sequence). The CDR3 sequence is 15 residues long. The gene calls are TRBV27 and TRBJ1-5, with D possibly TRBD1 on 5 matching bases. The sequenced sample was peripheral blood, obtained on day 0 of AZD1222 vaccination. The clonotype comes from an adult in good health. The CDR3, as DNA: TGTGCCAGCAGTCCACGGGCAGGGCGCAATCAGCCCCAGCATTTT. Translated: CASSPRAGRNQPQHF.